Each of the 20 T cell receptor beta chains below was sequenced from the same sample in a study of blood T cell repertoires in COVID-19. Clones were sequenced by immunoSEQ multiplex PCR, and TCRdb holds only the in-frame ones, with some missing. Of 120,000 to 150,000 clones in the sample, roughly 79% are singletons; the top ten hold over 6.5%. The specimen was peripheral blood. These receptor sequences come from a man in his fifties or sixties with active or convalescent COVID-19.

CDR3 coding DNA: TGTGCCAGCAGCATATCTACAGGGGGCCAAGAGACCCAGTACTTC. Translation gives CASSISTGGQETQYF. V gene TRBV9 combines with J gene TRBJ2-5; 8 bases fit TRBD1. Germline V gene data show CDR1 as SGDLS and CDR2 as YYNGEE. V was clipped by 4 bases and J by 1 base; unmatched bases: 6. This CDR3 has 15 amino acids.

The V and J genes are TRBV4-2 and TRBJ1-2; D is possibly TRBD1 (5 bases). Germline assignment: CDR1 LGHNA and CDR2 YNFKEQ. Trimming stripped 0 bases from V and 2 bases from J, with 10 bases between. There are 15 residues in the CDR3. The CDR3 loop is CASSQDLRVNYGYTF. The DNA for the CDR3 is TGTGCCAGCAGCCAAGATCTCAGGGTAAACTATGGCTACACCTTC.

This clone is a singleton in its sample. The chain joins TRBV18 to TRBJ2-7; maybe TRBD2 (8 bases). The germline CDR1 and CDR2 sequences are KGHSH and LQKENI. CDR3 size: 15 residues. V was shortened by 3 bases and J by 6 bases, with 18 bases between the two germline ends. The CDR3 reads CASSPPTGTRGEQYF. Here the CDR3 DNA reads TGTGCCAGCTCACCGCCGACAGGGACTAGGGGCGAGCAGTACTTC.

Comment on this clone: One end of the junction fails to match germline, which may point to a read error. The V and J genes are TRBV7-7 and TRBJ2-5; perhaps TRBD1 as D (6 bases). Germline V gene sequence: CDR1 SSHAT, CDR2 FNYEAQ (reference sequence). CDR3 length: 12 residues. The CDR3 reads CASSGGGETQYF. The CDR3, as DNA: TGTGCTAGCAGTGGGGGCGGGGAGACCCAGTACTTC.

The chain has TRBV12-5 and TRBJ1-2; D possibly corresponds to TRBD1 (6 bases). The germline gives CDR1 LGHNT, CDR2 FRNRAP. CDR3 length: 13 residues. Trimming took 7 bases from V and 5 from J, leaving 14 bases between them. DNA for the CDR3: TGTGCTAGTGCCGTGGGAGGGGGATATGGCTACACCTTC. It codes for CASAVGGGYGYTF.

The rearrangement links TRBV6-5 to TRBJ2-4; 7 nucleotides align to TRBD1. The germline V gene encodes CDR1 MNHEY and CDR2 SVGAGI. The CDR3 consists of 13 residues. Trimming cost V 8 bases and J 6 bases; bases outside gene matches: 7. The CDR3 DNA sequence: TGTGCCAGCGGCCGGGACAGCCTAAACATTCAGTACTTC. It translates to CASGRDSLNIQYF.

The chain carries TRBV4-1 and TRBJ1-1; 9 bases match TRBD1. Germline CDR1 MGHRA, CDR2 YSYEKL. Trimming cost V 1 base and J 0 bases; bases outside gene matches: 3. The CDR3 totals 16 residues. The CDR3 loop reads CASSQGDRVMNTEAFF. The CDR3 DNA reads TGCGCCAGCAGCCAAGGGGACAGGGTTATGAACACTGAAGCTTTCTTT.

CDR3 in DNA: TGTGCCAGCAGCTATCTTAGCGGGTCCGAGCAGTACTTC. Its translation is CASSYLSGSEQYF. The chain is built from TRBV11-3 and TRBJ2-7, with TRBD2 identical over 7 bases. V shed 4 bases, J shed 6 bases, and the junction held 6 bases outside the gene matches. Germline CDR1 SGHNT, CDR2 YENEEA. The CDR3 contains 13 residues.

V gene TRBV27 combines with J gene TRBJ2-7, with D perhaps matching TRBD1 (7 bases). V dropped 5 bases and J dropped 2 bases, with 16 bases sitting between them. The V gene's germline CDR1 is MNHEY and CDR2 SMNVEV (reference sequence). The CDR3 runs 15 residues. The CDR3 DNA sequence: TGTGCCAGCAGTCCCCGGCCAGGGGGGACCTACGAGCAGTACTTC. Residues: CASSPRPGGTYEQYF.

This chain joins TRBV27 and TRBJ1-4; D unresolved. The CDR3 loop spans 14 amino acids. CDR1 and CDR2 from the germline V gene are MNHEY and SMNVEV (reference sequence). Trimming removed 5 bases at V and 7 bases at J, with 14 bases between. CDR3 amino acids: CASSIGYRGEKLFF. CDR3 nucleotide sequence: TGTGCCAGCAGTATAGGGTATCGGGGTGAAAAACTGTTTTTT.

The chain couples TRBV11-3 to TRBJ2-1, with 7 bases fitting TRBD2. The CDR3 loop spans 15 amino acids. The V gene end was trimmed by 2 bases and the J gene end by 5 bases; junction bases not matched to a gene: 6. The germline V gene has CDR1 SGHNT and CDR2 YENEEA. CDR3 bases: TGTGCCAGCAGCTTACGCGGGAGTGTCCACAATGAGCAGTTCTTC. Protein product: CASSLRGSVHNEQFF. The variable domain in full, with the rest retrieved from reference TRBV11-3 and TRBJ2-1, is EAGVVQSPRYKIIEKKQPVAFWCNPISGHNTLYWYLQNLGQGPELLIRYENEEAVDDSQLPKDRFSAERLKGVDSTLKIQPAELGDSAVYLCASSLRGSVHNEQFFGPGTRLTVL.

This clone has a handful of counts. The rearrangement uses TRBV6-5 and TRBJ2-7; 9 bases line up with TRBD1. Germline CDR1 is MNHEY and CDR2 is SVGAGI. The CDR3 is 15 amino acids. V gave up 2 bases and J gave up 4 bases; unmatched junction bases: 6. This CDR3 is CASSYGGTGRYEQYF. The CDR3 bases are TGTGCCAGCAGTTACGGGGGGACAGGGAGGTACGAGCAGTACTTC.

The chain links TRBV18 to TRBJ2-2, with D possibly TRBD2 on 6 matching bases. The V gene's germline CDR1 is KGHSH and CDR2 LQKENI. Trimming stripped 3 bases from V and 5 bases from J, with 10 bases between. The CDR3 runs 14 residues. In DNA form, the CDR3 reads TGTGCCAGCTCACCTAGCGGATATACCGGGGAGCTGTTTTTT. Protein sequence: CASSPSGYTGELFF.

This sequence joins TRBV5-1 and TRBJ2-3; TRBD2 agrees at 8 bases. Germline lookup yields CDR1 SGHRS and CDR2 YFSETQ. Unmatched junction bases numbered 3, after V lost 2 bases and J lost 4 bases. CDR3 length: 14 residues. The CDR3 reads CASSFSGTADTQYF. Here the CDR3 DNA reads TGCGCCAGCAGCTTTAGCGGGACCGCAGATACGCAGTATTTT.

CDR3 in DNA: TGTGCCAGTAGTCTACGACAGGGGGCTAATGAAAAACTGTTTTTT. Its translation is CASSLRQGANEKLFF. The chain recombines TRBV19 with TRBJ1-4, with 9 bases aligning to TRBD1. This CDR3 is 15 amino acids long. The germline V gene encodes CDR1 LNHDA and CDR2 SQIVND (reference sequence). V dropped 5 bases and J dropped 3; count of bases not matched to a gene: 4.

This clone was seen a handful of times. The V and J genes are TRBV18 and TRBJ2-5; tentative D call: TRBD2 (5 bases). There are 17 residues in the CDR3. Trimming left V 3 bases short and J 5 bases short, with 22 bases between. Germline loops: CDR1 KGHSH, CDR2 LQKENI. CDR3 sequence (DNA): TGTGCCAGCTCACCGGAATTATTCGCGGGTCGAAGGGAGACCCAGTACTTC. Amino acid sequence: CASSPELFAGRRETQYF. The full variable domain, in which reference TRBV18 and TRBJ2-5 provide the parts outside the CDR3, is NAGVMQNPRHLVRRRGQEARLRCSPMKGHSHVYWYRQLPEEGLKFMVYLQKENIIDESGMPKERFSAEFPKEGPSILRIQQVVRGDSAAYFCASSPELFAGRRETQYFGPGTRLLVL.

V is TRBV28 and J is TRBJ2-7, with D unclear. The CDR3 runs 14 residues. The V and J ends lost 6 bases and 0 bases respectively, with 12 bases between them. CDR1 is MDHEN, CDR2 SYDVKM, per germline. CDR3 loop: CASSVPSYSYEQYF. DNA of the CDR3: TGTGCCAGCAGCGTCCCCAGTTACTCCTACGAGCAGTACTTC.

The rearrangement uses TRBV18 and TRBJ1-2; perhaps TRBD1 as D (6 bases). V shed 3 bases and J shed 0 bases, with 11 bases lying between them. This CDR3 is 15 amino acids long. The germline gives CDR1 KGHSH, CDR2 LQKENI. The CDR3 reads CASSPLDSPNYGYTF. CDR3 in DNA: TGTGCCAGCTCACCGTTGGACAGCCCTAACTATGGCTACACCTTC. Full variable domain (remainder filled in from reference TRBV18 and TRBJ1-2): NAGVMQNPRHLVRRRGQEARLRCSPMKGHSHVYWYRQLPEEGLKFMVYLQKENIIDESGMPKERFSAEFPKEGPSILRIQQVVRGDSAAYFCASSPLDSPNYGYTFGSGTRLTVV.

This chain uses TRBV2 with TRBJ1-1, with 7 nucleotides matching TRBD1. The V gene's germline CDR1 is SNHLY and CDR2 FYNNEI. There are 14 residues in the CDR3. Trimming cost V 7 bases and J 3 bases; bases outside gene matches: 8. For the CDR3, the DNA is TGTGCCAGCATCCTGACAGGGACGGACACTGAAGCTTTCTTT. Protein sequence: CASILTGTDTEAFF.

The chain employs TRBV19 and TRBJ2-1; D is possibly TRBD2 (6 bases). This CDR3 comprises 14 residues. The V gene's germline CDR1 is LNHDA and CDR2 SQIVND (reference sequence). Trimming removed 9 bases at V and 5 bases at J, with 17 bases between. The CDR3 coding sequence is TGTGCCAGCACCGGGACTCGGACCAACAATGAGCAGTTCTTC. Translated: CASTGTRTNNEQFF.